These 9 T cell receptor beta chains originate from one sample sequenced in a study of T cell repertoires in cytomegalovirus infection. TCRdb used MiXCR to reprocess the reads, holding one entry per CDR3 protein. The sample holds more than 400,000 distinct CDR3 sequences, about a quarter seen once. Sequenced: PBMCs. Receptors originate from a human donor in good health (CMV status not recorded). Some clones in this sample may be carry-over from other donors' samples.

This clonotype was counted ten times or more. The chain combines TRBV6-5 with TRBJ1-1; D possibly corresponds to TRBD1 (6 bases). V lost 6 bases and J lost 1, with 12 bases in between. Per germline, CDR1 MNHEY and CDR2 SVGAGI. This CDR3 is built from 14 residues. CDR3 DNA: TGTGCCAGCAGCTTGGGACATCCGAACACTGAAGCTTTCTTT. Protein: CASSLGHPNTEAFF.

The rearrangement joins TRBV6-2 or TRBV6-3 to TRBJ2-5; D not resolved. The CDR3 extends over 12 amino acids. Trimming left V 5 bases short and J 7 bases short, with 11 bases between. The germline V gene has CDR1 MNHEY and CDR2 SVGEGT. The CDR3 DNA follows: TGTGCCAGCAGTCCCTCTTCAGGGACCCAGTACTTC. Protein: CASSPSSGTQYF.

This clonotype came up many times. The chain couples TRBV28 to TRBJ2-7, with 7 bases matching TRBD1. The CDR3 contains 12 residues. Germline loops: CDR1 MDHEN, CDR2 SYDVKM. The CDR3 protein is CALRGPGDEQYF. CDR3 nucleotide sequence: TGTGCATTAAGGGGGCCAGGGGACGAGCAGTACTTC.

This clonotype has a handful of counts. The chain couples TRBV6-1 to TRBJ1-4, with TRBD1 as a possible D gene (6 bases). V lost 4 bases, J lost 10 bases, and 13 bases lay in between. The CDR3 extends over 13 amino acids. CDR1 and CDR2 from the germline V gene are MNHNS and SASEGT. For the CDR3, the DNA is TGTGCCAGCAGTGGACAGGTATATGGAAAACTGTTTTTT. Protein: CASSGQVYGKLFF.

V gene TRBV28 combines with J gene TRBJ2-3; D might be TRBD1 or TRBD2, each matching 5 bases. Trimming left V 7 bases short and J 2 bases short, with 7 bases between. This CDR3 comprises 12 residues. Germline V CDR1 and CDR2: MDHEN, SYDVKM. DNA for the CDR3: TGTGCCAGCATGGGGGACACAGATACGCAGTATTTT. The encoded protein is CASMGDTDTQYF.

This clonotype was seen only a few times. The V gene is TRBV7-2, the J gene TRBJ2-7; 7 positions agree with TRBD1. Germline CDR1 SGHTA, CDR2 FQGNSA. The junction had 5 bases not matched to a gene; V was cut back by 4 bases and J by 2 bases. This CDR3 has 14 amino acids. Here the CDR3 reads CASSSPGQPYEQYF. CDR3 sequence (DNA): TGTGCCAGCAGCTCTCCGGGACAGCCCTACGAGCAGTACTTC.

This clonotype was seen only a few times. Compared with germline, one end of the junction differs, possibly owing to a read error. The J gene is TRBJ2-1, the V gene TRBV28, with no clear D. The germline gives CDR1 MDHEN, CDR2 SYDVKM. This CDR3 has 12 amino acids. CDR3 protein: CASNLLHNEQFF. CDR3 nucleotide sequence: TGTGCCAGCAATTTATTACACAATGAGCAGTTCTTC. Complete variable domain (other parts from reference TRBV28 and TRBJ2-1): DVKVTQSSRYLVKRTGEKVFLECVQDMDHENMFWYRQDPGLGLRLIYFSYDVKMKEKGDIPEGYSVSREKKERFSLILESASTNQTSMYLCASNLLHNEQFFGPGTRLTVL.

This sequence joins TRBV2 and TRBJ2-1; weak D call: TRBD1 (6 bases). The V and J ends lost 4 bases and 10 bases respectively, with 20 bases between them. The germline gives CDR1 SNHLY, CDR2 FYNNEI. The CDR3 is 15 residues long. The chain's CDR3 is CASSVDRQVAKEQFF. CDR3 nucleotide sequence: TGTGCCAGCAGTGTTGACCGACAGGTCGCAAAGGAGCAGTTCTTC.

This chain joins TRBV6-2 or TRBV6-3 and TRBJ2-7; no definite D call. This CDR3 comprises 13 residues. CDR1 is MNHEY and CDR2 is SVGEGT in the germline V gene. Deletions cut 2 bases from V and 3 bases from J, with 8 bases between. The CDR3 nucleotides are TGTGCCAGCAGTTACGGCCCCTACTACGAGCAGTACGTC. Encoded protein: CASSYGPYYEQYV.